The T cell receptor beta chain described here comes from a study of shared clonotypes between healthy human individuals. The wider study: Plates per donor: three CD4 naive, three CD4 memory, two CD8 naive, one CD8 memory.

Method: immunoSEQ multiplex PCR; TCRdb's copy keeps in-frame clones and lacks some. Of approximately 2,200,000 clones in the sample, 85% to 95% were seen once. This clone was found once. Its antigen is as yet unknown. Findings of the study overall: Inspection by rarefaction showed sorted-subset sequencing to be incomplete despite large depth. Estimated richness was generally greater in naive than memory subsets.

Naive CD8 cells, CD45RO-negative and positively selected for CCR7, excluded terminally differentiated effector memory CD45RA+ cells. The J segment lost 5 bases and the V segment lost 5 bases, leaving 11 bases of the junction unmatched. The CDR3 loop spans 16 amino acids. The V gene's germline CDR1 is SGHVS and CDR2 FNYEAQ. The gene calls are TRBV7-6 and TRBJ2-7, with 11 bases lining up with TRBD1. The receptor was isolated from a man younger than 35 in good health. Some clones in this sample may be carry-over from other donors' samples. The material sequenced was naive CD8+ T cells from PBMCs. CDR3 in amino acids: CASSDRRGTGGHEQYF. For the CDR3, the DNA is TGTGCCAGCAGCGATCGCAGGGGGACAGGGGGGCACGAGCAGTACTTC.